Below, 29 T cell receptor beta chains from the same sample are listed, as sequenced in a study of T-cell reconstitution after alpha-beta-depleted transplantation in children. Researchers prepared the TCRbeta library using unique molecular identifiers, the study reports. Each CDR3 protein is one row after TCRdb ran MiXCR on the PCR reads. The table has some 200,000 distinct CDR3 sequences, about 9.6% seen once; the top ten hold about 5.4%. The sample was PBMCs from the stem cell graft donor, taken from the stem cell graft. The receptors were sampled from a human donor who donated a stem cell graft to a child with SCID.

This clonotype was detected a few times. The V gene is TRBV5-6, the J gene TRBJ2-7; 10 nucleotides match TRBD2. CDR1 and CDR2 (germline): SGHDT, YYEEEE. After removal of 7 bases from V and 2 bases from J, the junction contained 12 bases not matched to a gene. The CDR3 contains 16 residues. The CDR3: CASQSEGLATTYEQYF. As DNA, the CDR3 is TGTGCCAGCCAATCCGAGGGACTAGCGACTACCTACGAGCAGTACTTC.

This clonotype was recorded many times. The chain couples TRBV10-3 to TRBJ1-1, with a possible D match to TRBD1 (5 bases). Germline assignment: CDR1 ENHRY and CDR2 SYGVKD. The CDR3 has 16 amino acids. The V end was cut by 3 bases, the J end by 4 bases, with 18 bases between. CDR3: CAISDPFGRGRTEAFF. For the CDR3, the DNA is TGTGCCATCAGTGATCCCTTCGGTAGGGGTCGCACTGAAGCTTTCTTT.

This clonotype was recorded many times. V is TRBV28 and J is TRBJ2-1, with D perhaps matching TRBD2 (5 bases). CDR1 and CDR2 from the germline V gene are MDHEN and SYDVKM. The CDR3 contains 16 residues. Between the trimmed V and J ends, which lost 7 bases and 0 bases, there was a span of 16 bases. Here the CDR3 DNA reads TGTGCCAGCACTGAAGAGGGAGAGAGCTCCTACAATGAGCAGTTCTTC. It specifies CASTEEGESSYNEQFF.

This clonotype was counted at least ten times. The chain joins TRBV6-2 or TRBV6-3 to TRBJ2-2; no firm D call. The germline V gene encodes CDR1 MNHEY and CDR2 SVGEGT. The CDR3 spans 16 residues. Trimming removed 7 bases from V and 7 bases from J, with 22 bases in between. CDR3 sequence: CASTLLDPGYGGELFF. The CDR3 DNA reads TGTGCCAGCACCCTTTTAGACCCAGGCTACGGCGGGGAGCTGTTTTTT.

This clonotype has at least ten counts. The gene calls are TRBV10-3 and TRBJ1-1; TRBD1 aligns across 7 bases. V lost 6 bases, J lost 2 bases, and 6 bases stayed unmatched. The CDR3 length is 14 residues. Germline V gene lookup returns CDR1 ENHRY and CDR2 SYGVKD. CDR3 DNA: TGTGCCATCAGCGCAGGGGGTCCCAACACTGAAGCTTTCTTT. Its translation: CAISAGGPNTEAFF.

The sample holds many counts of this clonotype. V usage is TRBV5-4 and J usage is TRBJ2-7; tentatively, D is TRBD1 (5 bases). In germline, CDR1 is SGHNT, CDR2 YYREEE (reference sequence). V was trimmed by 4 bases and J by 4 bases, leaving 9 bases between them. This CDR3 is 12 amino acids long. CDR3 bases: TGTGCCAGCAGCGTCGACAGTTACGAGCAGTACTTC. This translates into CASSVDSYEQYF.

This clonotype was recorded many times. This chain's CDR3 is CASSLMGNTYEQYF. CDR3 nucleotides: TGTGCCAGCAGTTTAATGGGGAATACCTACGAGCAGTACTTC. This chain links TRBV12-3 or TRBV12-4 with TRBJ2-7; no firm D call. V lost 2 bases, J lost 2 bases, and 10 bases lay in between. The CDR3 length is 14 residues.

This clonotype was counted ten times or more. This sequence joins TRBV7-2 and TRBJ1-6; D remains unclear. V gave up 1 base and J gave up 9 bases, with 10 bases separating them. The CDR3 consists of 14 residues. CDR1 and CDR2 from the germline V gene are SGHTA and FQGNSA. CDR3 bases: TGTGCCAGCAGCTTAGGGGGAACTGCTTCACCCCTCCACTTT. As protein: CASSLGGTASPLHF.

The chain joins TRBV6-1 to TRBJ1-4, with a tentative D call TRBD1 (5 bases). This CDR3 has 15 amino acids. Germline values: CDR1 MNHNS, CDR2 SASEGT. The germline V and J ends were trimmed by 6 bases and 3 bases, with 14 bases remaining between them. The CDR3 DNA sequence: TGTGCCAGCAGCCCGGGGACGAGGGCTAATGAAAAACTGTTTTTT. Translation: CASSPGTRANEKLFF.

This clonotype was counted at least ten times. The chain is built from TRBV20-1 and TRBJ2-7; possible D gene TRBD2, 6 bases. The CDR3 contains 13 residues. CDR1 and CDR2 from the germline V gene are DFQATT and SNEGSKA (reference sequence). V was clipped by 6 bases and J by 6 bases, with 18 bases between them. The CDR3 reads CSASRGTHGEQYF. The CDR3 region has the DNA TGCAGTGCCAGTCGGGGGACCCACGGCGAGCAGTACTTC.

This clonotype was seen repeatedly, ten times or more. V and J are TRBV29-1 and TRBJ1-2, with D perhaps matching TRBD1 (5 bases). The CDR3 runs 14 residues. Per germline, CDR1 SQVTM and CDR2 ANQGSEA. Between the trimmed V and J ends, which lost 1 base and 8 bases, there was a span of 17 bases. Here the CDR3 reads CSVEVKKGIEGYTF. The DNA of the CDR3 is TGCAGCGTTGAAGTTAAGAAGGGGATAGAGGGCTACACCTTC. Based on the CDR3 plus reference TRBV29-1 and TRBJ1-2, the full variable domain is SAVISQKPSRDICQRGTSLTIQCQVDSQVTMMFWYRQQPGQSLTLIATANQGSEATYESGFVIDKFPISRPNLTFSTLTVSNMSPEDSSIYLCSVEVKKGIEGYTFGSGTRLTVV.

This clonotype came up many times. The rearrangement links TRBV5-5 to TRBJ1-2, with D perhaps TRBD1 (5 bases). Trimming pared 1 base from V and 6 bases from J, leaving 10 bases between. Germline CDR1 SGHKS, CDR2 YYEKEE (reference sequence). CDR3 length: 13 amino acids. The CDR3 coding sequence is TGTGCCAGCAGCTTGTGGCAGGGTCATGGCTACACCTTC. Amino acid sequence: CASSLWQGHGYTF.

This clonotype has a count of ten or more. This chain connects TRBV5-1 to TRBJ1-2; 11 bases are shared with TRBD1. With V trimmed by 5 bases and J by 8 bases, 17 bases remained unmatched. Germline V gene sequence: CDR1 SGHRS, CDR2 YFSETQ. The CDR3 consists of 17 residues. Here the CDR3 DNA reads TGCGCCAGCAGAACCAGGACAGGGGGCACCCCCGGCGGCGGCTACACCTTC. As protein: CASRTRTGGTPGGGYTF.

The V and J genes are TRBV6-5 and TRBJ2-7; D ambiguous. The CDR3 runs to 14 residues. Between the trimmed V and J ends, which lost 2 bases and 2 bases, there was a span of 10 bases. Germline CDR1 is MNHEY and CDR2 is SVGAGI. CDR3 DNA: TGTGCCAGCAGTTACGGGTCCTTCGCCTACGAGCAGTACTTC. Protein product: CASSYGSFAYEQYF.

This clonotype was seen repeatedly, ten times or more. V usage is TRBV10-3 and J usage is TRBJ1-1; tentatively, D is TRBD1 (5 bases). Trimming left V 8 bases short and J 1 base short, with 20 bases between. Germline assignment: CDR1 ENHRY and CDR2 SYGVKD. The CDR3 is made up of 16 amino acids. CDR3 nucleotides: TGTGCCATCCGAAGAGAGGGGCCCCTGGGGAACACTGAAGCTTTCTTT. Residues: CAIRREGPLGNTEAFF.

This clonotype was seen ten or more times. The chain joins TRBV12-3 or TRBV12-4 to TRBJ1-1; TRBD1 might be the D (6 bases). The CDR3 consists of 14 residues. Trimming cost V 4 bases and J 3 bases, with 12 bases left between them. The CDR3 DNA follows: TGTGCCAGCAGTTGGGGAGGGGGACACACTGAAGCTTTCTTT. It yields the protein CASSWGGGHTEAFF.

This clonotype appeared many times. The chain joins TRBV12-3 or TRBV12-4 to TRBJ2-7, with a possible D match to TRBD2 (5 bases). The CDR3 has 12 amino acids. V was cut by 1 base and J by 6 bases, with 7 bases left in between. CDR3 amino acids: CASSLGAGEQYF. The CDR3 DNA follows: TGTGCCAGCAGTTTAGGGGCGGGCGAGCAGTACTTC.

This clonotype was seen many times. The chain employs TRBV20-1 and TRBJ2-5; TRBD1 agrees at 11 bases. From germline, CDR1 is DFQATT and CDR2 SNEGSKA (reference sequence). CDR3 length: 15 amino acids. V lost 5 bases and J lost 1; bases outside the gene matches: 6. The CDR3, as DNA: TGCAGTGCTTCCCGGGACAGGGGGTCCCAAGAGACCCAGTACTTC. Translated, it gives CSASRDRGSQETQYF.

This clonotype was seen at least ten times. The rearrangement joins TRBV20-1 to TRBJ1-1; TRBD1 might be the D (6 bases). The CDR3 sequence is 15 residues long. Trimming left V 3 bases short and J 3 bases short, with 17 bases between. Germline CDR1 reads DFQATT; CDR2 reads SNEGSKA (reference sequence). CDR3 residues: CSASPFGTMDTEAFF. The CDR3 DNA is TGCAGTGCTAGCCCTTTCGGGACAATGGACACTGAAGCTTTCTTT.

This clonotype came up many times. The chain carries TRBV5-1 and TRBJ2-3; a possible D gene is TRBD1 (6 bases). Germline V gene data show CDR1 as SGHRS and CDR2 as YFSETQ. The CDR3 covers 15 residues. V gave up 5 bases and J gave up 0 bases, with 13 bases separating them. CDR3 amino acids: CASRVGDTSTDTQYF. Here the CDR3 DNA reads TGCGCCAGCAGGGTAGGGGACACTAGCACAGATACGCAGTATTTT. Based on the CDR3 plus reference TRBV5-1 and TRBJ2-3, the full variable domain is KAGVTQTPRYLIKTRGQQVTLSCSPISGHRSVSWYQQTPGQGLQFLFEYFSETQRNKGNFPGRFSGRQFSNSRSEMNVSTLELGDSALYLCASRVGDTSTDTQYFGPGTRLTVL.

This clonotype appeared many times. The rearrangement uses TRBV28 and TRBJ2-7; tentatively, D is TRBD2 (5 bases). V lost 5 bases, J lost 13 bases, and 18 bases lay in between. The germline V gene encodes CDR1 MDHEN and CDR2 SYDVKM. The CDR3 length is 12 residues. The CDR3 DNA sequence: TGTGCCAGCAGTGCGGGCCTCGTCGCCCTTTACTTC. As protein: CASSAGLVALYF. The full variable domain, its missing parts supplied by reference TRBV28 and TRBJ2-7, is DVKVTQSSRYLVKRTGEKVFLECVQDMDHENMFWYRQDPGLGLRLIYFSYDVKMKEKGDIPEGYSVSREKKERFSLILESASTNQTSMYLCASSAGLVALYFGPGTRLTVT.

This clonotype was recorded many times. The chain links TRBV5-1 to TRBJ1-2, with D possibly matching TRBD1 (5 bases). The germline CDR1 and CDR2 sequences are SGHRS and YFSETQ. Trimming removed 4 bases at V and 3 bases at J, with 10 bases between. This CDR3 is built from 13 residues. CDR3 sequence (DNA): TGCGCCAGCAGCCCGGACACACACTATGGCTACACCTTC. This translates into CASSPDTHYGYTF.

Regarding this clonotype: It may be a read error: a sequence one base away is much more abundant. The rearrangement joins TRBV30 to TRBJ1-1, with D unresolved. This CDR3 region has 11 residues. Germline V lookup: CDR1 GTSNPN, CDR2 SVGIG (reference sequence). The CDR3 DNA reads TGTGCCTGTAGTGAAACGGCTGAAGCTTTCTTT. Translation gives CACSETAEAFF.

This clonotype was counted at least ten times. The rearrangement links TRBV5-6 to TRBJ2-1; D is possibly TRBD1 (6 bases). This CDR3 region has 15 residues. Trimming shortened V by 4 bases and J by 5 bases, and 16 bases separated the two germline ends. The V gene's germline CDR1 is SGHDT and CDR2 YYEEEE. CDR3 sequence reads: CASSDLPDRDNEQFF. The CDR3 region has the DNA TGTGCCAGCAGCGACCTCCCGGACAGAGACAATGAGCAGTTCTTC.

Remarks on this clonotype: A much larger clone lies one base from this, so it may be a read error. This rearrangement joins TRBV7-2 to TRBJ2-2; D not resolved. The CDR3 sequence is 11 residues long. CDR1 and CDR2 from the germline V gene are SGHTA and FQGNSA. This chain's CDR3 is CAGSSRGELFF. The CDR3, as DNA: TGTGCCGGCAGCAGTCGAGGGGAGCTGTTTTTT.

This clonotype has at least ten counts. The V gene is TRBV20-1, the J gene TRBJ2-3; D uncertain. CDR1 and CDR2 from the germline V gene are DFQATT and SNEGSKA (reference sequence). The CDR3 has 17 amino acids. V shed 0 bases and J shed 3 bases, with 19 bases lying between them. As DNA, the CDR3 is TGCAGTGCTAGAGATCCTTTCGGGTCCCCCGATACAGATACGCAGTATTTT. Translated: CSARDPFGSPDTDTQYF.

In its sample, this clonotype was seen many times. This rearrangement joins TRBV18 to TRBJ2-3; D is unclear. In germline, CDR1 is KGHSH, CDR2 LQKENI. The CDR3 consists of 15 residues. Deletions cut 4 bases from V and 2 bases from J, with 13 bases between. This CDR3 is CASSRRSTHTDTQYF. The CDR3 DNA follows: TGTGCCAGCTCACGAAGAAGTACCCACACAGATACGCAGTATTTT.

At least ten counts were recorded for this clonotype. The CDR3 loop is CASSRGLADVPDTQYF. The CDR3 DNA reads as TGCGCCAGCAGCCGGGGACTAGCGGACGTCCCAGATACGCAGTATTTT. The genes are TRBV5-1 and TRBJ2-3; 11 bases align to TRBD2. Germline CDR1 reads SGHRS; CDR2 reads YFSETQ. CDR3 length: 16 residues. The trim removed 4 bases at V and 4 bases at J, leaving 8 bases unmatched.

The chain joins TRBV4-3 to TRBJ2-7; a weak D match, TRBD1 (6 bases). V was cut by 0 bases and J by 0 bases, with 15 bases left in between. The CDR3 loop spans 17 amino acids. Germline V gives CDR1 LGHNA, CDR2 YSLEER. In DNA form, the CDR3 reads TGCGCCAGCAGCCAAGATCAGGTCAGGGGTTCCTCCTACGAGCAGTACTTC. Protein product: CASSQDQVRGSSYEQYF.